The next 27 T cell receptor beta chains were all read from a single sample in a study of identical twins. TCRdb fed the 5' RACE reads into MiXCR, producing one record per CDR3 protein. The sample lists more than 200,000 distinct CDR3 sequences; more than 12% were seen once. The specimen sequenced was memory (CD45RO+) T cells sorted from blood. Every receptor here comes from a young woman in good health.

This clonotype was recorded at least ten times. The chain combines TRBV12-3 or TRBV12-4 with TRBJ2-7, with TRBD1 matching over 10 bases. V lost 6 bases and J lost 6; bases outside the gene matches: 5. The CDR3 runs 13 residues. CDR3: CASSSGQGGEQYF. CDR3 sequence (DNA): TGTGCCAGCAGCTCTGGACAGGGGGGCGAGCAGTACTTC.

J is TRBJ2-2 and V is TRBV3-1; tentative D call: TRBD2 (5 bases). V was pared by 4 bases and J by 1 base, with 7 bases between. Looked up from germline, CDR1 is LGHDT and CDR2 is YNNKEL (reference sequence). The length of the CDR3 is 14 residues. The CDR3: CASSLRGNTGELFF. The CDR3 nucleotides read TGTGCCAGCAGCCTTCGGGGGAACACCGGGGAGCTGTTTTTT.

The V gene is TRBV4-3, the J gene TRBJ2-2; 7 bases match TRBD2. The junction had 3 bases not matched to a gene; V was cut back by 0 bases and J by 5 bases. Germline CDR1 is LGHNA and CDR2 is YSLEER. The CDR3 is made up of 15 amino acids. CDR3 protein: CASSQEGTITGELFF. The CDR3 DNA follows: TGCGCCAGCAGCCAAGAAGGGACTATTACCGGGGAGCTGTTTTTT.

A few counts support this clonotype. The CDR3 loop reads CASNRERETQYF. CDR3 in DNA: TGTGCCAGCAACAGGGAGCGAGAGACCCAGTACTTC. The chain has TRBV7-2 and TRBJ2-5, with a weak D call TRBD1 (6 bases). This CDR3 region has 12 residues. CDR1 and CDR2 (germline): SGHTA, FQGNSA. V lost 7 bases and J lost 4, with 10 bases in between.

The sample holds a few counts of this clonotype. The chain uses TRBV20-1 and TRBJ2-3; 7 positions match TRBD2. This CDR3 comprises 18 residues. The V gene end was trimmed by 6 bases and the J gene end by 2 bases; junction bases not matched to a gene: 20. In germline, CDR1 is DFQATT, CDR2 SNEGSKA (reference sequence). The CDR3 DNA reads TGCAGTGCCCGGGTGCTAGCGGCCCTATCCTATGACACAGATACGCAGTATTTT. This encodes CSARVLAALSYDTDTQYF.

The chain uses TRBV12-5 and TRBJ1-5; D is ambiguous. The CDR3 covers 17 residues. With 5 bases removed from V and 11 bases from J, the gap between germline ends came to 28 bases. The V gene's germline CDR1 is LGHNT and CDR2 FRNRAP. The CDR3 is CASGLTWDGGGGQAQHF. In DNA form, the CDR3 reads TGTGCTAGTGGTCTCACTTGGGATGGCGGTGGTGGGCAGGCCCAGCATTTT.

This clonotype occurred a few times. V and J are TRBV12-3 or TRBV12-4 and TRBJ1-1; a weak D match, TRBD1 (6 bases). This CDR3 region has 15 residues. V shed 6 bases and J shed 1 base, with 15 bases lying between them. CDR3 nucleotides: TGTGCCAGCAGCCTCGGGGGGCGCGGGAACACTGAAGCTTTCTTT. It yields the protein CASSLGGRGNTEAFF.

This chain connects TRBV5-1 to TRBJ2-3, with D unresolved. The CDR3 has 13 amino acids. Germline V gives CDR1 SGHRS, CDR2 YFSETQ. Trimming shortened V by 0 bases and J by 2 bases, and 4 bases separated the two germline ends. CDR3 in DNA: TGCGCCAGCAGCTTGGAACTCACAGATACGCAGTATTTT. Amino acid sequence: CASSLELTDTQYF.

The chain has TRBV20-1 and TRBJ2-3; weak D call: TRBD2 (5 bases). The germline V and J ends were trimmed by 5 bases and 2 bases, with 11 bases remaining between them. CDR1 and CDR2 from the germline V gene are DFQATT and SNEGSKA (reference sequence). There are 13 residues in the CDR3. The CDR3 DNA reads as TGCAGTGCTGCCGAGGGTCACACAGATACGCAGTATTTT. It specifies CSAAEGHTDTQYF.

The chain carries TRBV27 and TRBJ1-1; the D is unclear. V shed 6 bases and J shed 0 bases, with 8 bases lying between them. Germline lookup yields CDR1 MNHEY and CDR2 SMNVEV (reference sequence). The CDR3 extends over 13 amino acids. CDR3 loop: CASRQNLNTEAFF. CDR3 coding DNA: TGTGCCAGCAGACAGAATCTGAACACTGAAGCTTTCTTT.

This clonotype was seen repeatedly, ten times or more. DNA of the CDR3: TGTGCCAGCAGCCCAGGGGGGGCCACTGAAGCTTTCTTT. It specifies CASSPGGATEAFF. The chain combines TRBV7-2 with TRBJ1-1, with 7 bases that match TRBD1. The CDR3 length is 13 residues. V shed 5 bases and J 4 bases; nucleotides not matched to a gene: 4. Germline CDR1 is SGHTA and CDR2 is FQGNSA.

This clonotype appeared a few times. The rearrangement links TRBV27 to TRBJ2-1; 9 nucleotides match TRBD2. CDR3 size: 18 residues. In germline, CDR1 is MNHEY, CDR2 SMNVEV (reference sequence). V lost 10 bases, J lost 0 bases, and 16 bases stayed unmatched. CDR3 region: CATTRTLSGSLSYNEQFF. The CDR3 coding sequence is TGTGCCACCACCAGAACCCTTAGCGGGAGTCTCTCCTACAATGAGCAGTTCTTC.

This clonotype has ten or more counts. The V and J genes are TRBV5-1 and TRBJ2-3; weak D call: TRBD1 (5 bases). This CDR3 spans 16 amino acids. Trimming left V 1 base short and J 1 base short, with 13 bases between. In germline, CDR1 is SGHRS, CDR2 YFSETQ. The CDR3 DNA sequence: TGCGCCAGCAGCTTGTCACTAAAAGGGGGCACAGATACGCAGTATTTT. Translated: CASSLSLKGGTDTQYF.

This sequence joins TRBV11-1 and TRBJ1-1, with 7 bases fitting TRBD1. The CDR3 is 18 residues long. CDR1 is SGHAT and CDR2 is FQDESV in the germline V gene (reference sequence). The V gene end was trimmed by 5 bases and the J gene end by 0 bases; junction bases not matched to a gene: 15. The CDR3 nucleotides read TGTGCCAGCAGCCGCCACCAGACCTGGACAGGTCTGAACACTGAAGCTTTCTTT. Encoded protein: CASSRHQTWTGLNTEAFF.

The V call is TRBV4-3, the J call TRBJ1-4; D gene uncertain. The CDR3 totals 14 residues. The ends were cut back, 0 bases at V and 5 bases at J, with 7 bases in the middle. CDR1 and CDR2 (germline): LGHNA, YSLEER. Here the CDR3 DNA reads TGCGCCAGCAGCCAAGAGGGGTGGAATGAAAAACTGTTTTTT. This codes for CASSQEGWNEKLFF.

Only a few counts were recorded for this clonotype. The chain links TRBV24-1 to TRBJ2-1; D ambiguous. V was cut by 5 bases and J by 0 bases, with 13 bases left in between. CDR1 KGHDR and CDR2 SFDVKD come from the germline V gene. The CDR3 loop spans 16 amino acids. DNA of the CDR3: TGTGCCACCAGTGGATCCTACGCCAGCTCCTACAATGAGCAGTTCTTC. It specifies CATSGSYASSYNEQFF.

This clonotype was picked up many times. This sequence joins TRBV5-1 and TRBJ1-2; D is unclear. In germline, CDR1 is SGHRS, CDR2 YFSETQ. The ends were cut back, 0 bases at V and 2 bases at J, with 5 bases in the middle. The CDR3 runs 13 residues. Here the CDR3 DNA reads TGCGCCAGCAGCTTGGCCCAGAACTATGGCTACACCTTC. This encodes CASSLAQNYGYTF.

This clonotype was seen only a few times. This sequence joins TRBV10-3 and TRBJ1-5; a possible D gene is TRBD1 (6 bases). There are 13 residues in the CDR3. V was clipped by 7 bases and J by 1 base, with 8 bases between them. The germline gives CDR1 ENHRY, CDR2 SYGVKD. This CDR3 reads CAIKGGSNQPQHF. Here the CDR3 DNA reads TGTGCCATCAAGGGGGGAAGCAATCAGCCCCAGCATTTT.

This clonotype has only a few counts. The genes are TRBV20-1 and TRBJ2-1; TRBD1 agrees at 7 bases. The germline gives CDR1 DFQATT, CDR2 SNEGSKA (reference sequence). Trimming at V came to 3 bases and at J to 2 bases, leaving 7 bases not matched to a gene. This CDR3 contains 15 residues. CDR3 region: CSASVGQGAYNEQFF. Written as DNA, the CDR3 is TGCAGTGCTAGCGTTGGGCAGGGGGCCTACAATGAGCAGTTCTTC.

This clonotype came up many times. Here the CDR3 DNA reads TGTGCCAGCAGTCTTCACCCGGCGGGAGCGAATGAAAAACTGTTTTTT. Its translation is CASSLHPAGANEKLFF. The chain employs TRBV6-1 and TRBJ1-4; D not certain. CDR3 size: 16 residues. Trimming pared 5 bases from V and 5 bases from J, leaving 18 bases between. Germline-derived CDR1 and CDR2 are MNHNS and SASEGT.

This clonotype was observed at least ten times. The chain is built from TRBV20-1 and TRBJ2-7; 12 nucleotides align to TRBD2. Trimming removed 2 bases from V and 0 bases from J; junction bases left unmatched: 5. The CDR3 contains 16 residues. The germline CDR1 and CDR2 sequences are DFQATT and SNEGSKA (reference sequence). The CDR3, as DNA: TGCAGTGCTAGAACCTGGACTAGCGGGGACTCCTACGAGCAGTACTTC. Amino acids: CSARTWTSGDSYEQYF.

This clonotype was recorded at least ten times. The J gene is TRBJ1-3, the V gene TRBV9; D is unresolved. Trimming stripped 3 bases from V and 0 bases from J, with 7 bases between. There are 14 residues in the CDR3. CDR1 SGDLS and CDR2 YYNGEE come from the germline V gene. CDR3 residues: CASSAYGSGNTIYF. CDR3 sequence (DNA): TGTGCCAGCAGCGCCTACGGCTCTGGAAACACCATATATTTT.

This clonotype was seen many times. The chain carries TRBV20-1 and TRBJ1-3; a weak D match, TRBD1 (5 bases). Germline V gene data show CDR1 as DFQATT and CDR2 as SNEGSKA (reference sequence). The CDR3 has 13 amino acids. The germline V and J ends were trimmed by 8 bases and 0 bases, with 11 bases remaining between them. In DNA, the CDR3 is TGCAGTTTAATGGGACGCTCTGGAAACACCATATATTTT. Protein product: CSLMGRSGNTIYF.

The chain has TRBV12-5 and TRBJ2-6; D may be TRBD1 (6 bases). Germline loops: CDR1 LGHNT, CDR2 FRNRAP. V dropped 3 bases and J dropped 9 bases, with 12 bases sitting between them. This CDR3 is 14 amino acids long. The DNA for the CDR3 is TGTGCTAGTGGTTTATCAGGGGCGGACAACGTCCTGACTTTC. As protein: CASGLSGADNVLTF.

This clonotype appeared a few times. V and J are TRBV20-1 and TRBJ2-3; D is uncertain. Germline values: CDR1 DFQATT, CDR2 SNEGSKA (reference sequence). Trimming shortened V by 1 base and J by 0 bases, and 11 bases separated the two germline ends. This CDR3 comprises 15 residues. In DNA, the CDR3 is TGCAGTGCTAGAGCCCCGACCCTTAGCACAGATACGCAGTATTTT. This codes for CSARAPTLSTDTQYF.

Ten or more counts support this clonotype. The chain joins TRBV5-1 to TRBJ2-3; D not resolved. CDR3 length equals 14 residues. The germline CDR1 and CDR2 sequences are SGHRS and YFSETQ. Deletions cut 4 bases from V and 5 bases from J, with 14 bases between. The chain's CDR3 is CASSPLTPGDTQYF. In DNA, the CDR3 is TGCGCCAGCAGCCCCCTGACCCCCGGAGATACGCAGTATTTT.

This clonotype has a count of ten or more. The chain uses TRBV3-1 and TRBJ1-3; D unclear. This CDR3 region has 14 residues. Per germline, CDR1 LGHDT and CDR2 YNNKEL (reference sequence). V lost 2 bases, J lost 3 bases, and 8 bases lay in between. CDR3 residues: CASSQRGFGNTIYF. Written as DNA, the CDR3 is TGTGCCAGCAGCCAACGAGGTTTTGGAAACACCATATATTTT.